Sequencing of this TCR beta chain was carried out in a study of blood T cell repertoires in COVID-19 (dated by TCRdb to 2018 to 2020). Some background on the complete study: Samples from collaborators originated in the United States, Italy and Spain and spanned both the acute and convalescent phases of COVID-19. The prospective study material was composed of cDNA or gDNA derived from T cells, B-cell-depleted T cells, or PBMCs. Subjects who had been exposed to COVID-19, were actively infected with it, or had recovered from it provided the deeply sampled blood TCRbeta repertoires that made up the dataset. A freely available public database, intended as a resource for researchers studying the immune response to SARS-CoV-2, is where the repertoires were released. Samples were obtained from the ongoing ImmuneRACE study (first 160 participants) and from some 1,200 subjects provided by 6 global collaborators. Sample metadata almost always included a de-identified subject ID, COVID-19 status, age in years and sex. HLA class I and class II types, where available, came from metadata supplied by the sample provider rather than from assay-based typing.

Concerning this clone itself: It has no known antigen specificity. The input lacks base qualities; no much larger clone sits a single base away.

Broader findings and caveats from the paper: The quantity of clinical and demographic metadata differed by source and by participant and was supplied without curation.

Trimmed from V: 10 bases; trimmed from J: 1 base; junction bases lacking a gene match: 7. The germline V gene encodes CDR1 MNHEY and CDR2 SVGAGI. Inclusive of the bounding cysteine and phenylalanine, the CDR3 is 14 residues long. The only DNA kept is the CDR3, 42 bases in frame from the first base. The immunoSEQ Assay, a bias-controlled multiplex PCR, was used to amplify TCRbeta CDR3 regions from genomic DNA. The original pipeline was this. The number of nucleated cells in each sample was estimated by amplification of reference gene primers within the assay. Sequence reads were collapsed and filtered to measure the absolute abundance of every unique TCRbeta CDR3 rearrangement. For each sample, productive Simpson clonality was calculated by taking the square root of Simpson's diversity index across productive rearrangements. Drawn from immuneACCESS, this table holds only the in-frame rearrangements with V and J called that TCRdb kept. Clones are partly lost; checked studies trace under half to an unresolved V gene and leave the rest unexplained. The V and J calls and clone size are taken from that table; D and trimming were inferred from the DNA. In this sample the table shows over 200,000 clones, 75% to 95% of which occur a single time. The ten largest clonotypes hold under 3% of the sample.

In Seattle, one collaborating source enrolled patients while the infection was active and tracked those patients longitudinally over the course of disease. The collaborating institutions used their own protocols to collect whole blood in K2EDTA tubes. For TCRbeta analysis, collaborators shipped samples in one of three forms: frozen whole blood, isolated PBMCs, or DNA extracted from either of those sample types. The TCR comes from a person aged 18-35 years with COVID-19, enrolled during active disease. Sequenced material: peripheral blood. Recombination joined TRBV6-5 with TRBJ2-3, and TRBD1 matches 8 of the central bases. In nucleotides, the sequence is TGTGCCACCTTGACAGGGGCCGGCACAGATACGCAGTATTTT. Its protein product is CATLTGAGTDTQYF.